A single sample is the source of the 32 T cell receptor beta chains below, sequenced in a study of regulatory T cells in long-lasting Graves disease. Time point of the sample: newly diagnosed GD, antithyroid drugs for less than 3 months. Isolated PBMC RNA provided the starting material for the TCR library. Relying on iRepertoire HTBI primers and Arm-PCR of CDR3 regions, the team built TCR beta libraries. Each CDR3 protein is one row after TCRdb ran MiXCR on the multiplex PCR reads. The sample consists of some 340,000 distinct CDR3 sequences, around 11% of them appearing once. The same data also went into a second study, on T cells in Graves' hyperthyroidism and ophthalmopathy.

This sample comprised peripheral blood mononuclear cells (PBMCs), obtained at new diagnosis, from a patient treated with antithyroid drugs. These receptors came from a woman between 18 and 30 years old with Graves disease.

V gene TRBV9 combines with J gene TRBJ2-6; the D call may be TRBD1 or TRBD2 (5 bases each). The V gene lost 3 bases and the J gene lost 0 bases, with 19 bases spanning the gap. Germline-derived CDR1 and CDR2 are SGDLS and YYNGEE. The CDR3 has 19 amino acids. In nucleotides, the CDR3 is TGTGCCAGCAGCGGATCTCGGGACCCGCATCCCTCTGGGGCCAACGTCCTGACTTTC. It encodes CASSGSRDPHPSGANVLTF. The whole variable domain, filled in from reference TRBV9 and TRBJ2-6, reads DSGVTQTPKHLITATGQRVTLRCSPRSGDLSVYWYQQSLDQGLQFLIQYYNGEERAKGNILERFSAQQFPDLHSELNLSSLELGDSALYFCASSGSRDPHPSGANVLTFGAGSRLTVL.

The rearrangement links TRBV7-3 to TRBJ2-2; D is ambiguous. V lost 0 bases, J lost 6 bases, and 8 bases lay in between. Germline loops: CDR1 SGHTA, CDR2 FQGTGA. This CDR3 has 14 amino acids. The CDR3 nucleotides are TGTGCCAGCAGCTTAACGACCGGTCCCGGGGAGCTGTTTTTT. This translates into CASSLTTGPGELFF.

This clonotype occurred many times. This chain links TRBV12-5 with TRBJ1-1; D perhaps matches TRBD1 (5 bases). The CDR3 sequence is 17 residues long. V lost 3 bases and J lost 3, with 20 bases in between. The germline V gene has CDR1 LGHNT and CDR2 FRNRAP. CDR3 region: CASGFTLAGLGDTEAFF. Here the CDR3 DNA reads TGTGCTAGTGGTTTTACCCTGGCGGGCCTGGGGGACACTGAAGCTTTCTTT.

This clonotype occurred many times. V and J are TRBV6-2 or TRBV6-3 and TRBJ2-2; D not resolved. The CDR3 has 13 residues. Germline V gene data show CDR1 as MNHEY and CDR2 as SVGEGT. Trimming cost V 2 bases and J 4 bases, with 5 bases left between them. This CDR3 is CASSYRPTGELFF. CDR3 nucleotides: TGTGCCAGCAGTTACAGACCCACCGGGGAGCTGTTTTTT.

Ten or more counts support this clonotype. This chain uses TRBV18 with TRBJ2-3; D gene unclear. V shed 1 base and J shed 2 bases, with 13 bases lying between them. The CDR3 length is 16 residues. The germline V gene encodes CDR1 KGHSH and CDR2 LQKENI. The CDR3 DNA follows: TGTGCCAGCTCACCACGAGACATTGAAGCCACAGATACGCAGTATTTT. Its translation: CASSPRDIEATDTQYF.

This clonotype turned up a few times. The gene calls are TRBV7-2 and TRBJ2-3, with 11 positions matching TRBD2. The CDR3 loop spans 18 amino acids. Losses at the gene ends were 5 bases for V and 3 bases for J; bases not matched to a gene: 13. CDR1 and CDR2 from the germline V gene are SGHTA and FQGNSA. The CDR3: CASSEPTSGSVGTDTQYF. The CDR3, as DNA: TGTGCCAGCAGCGAACCTACTAGCGGGAGTGTGGGTACAGATACGCAGTATTTT.

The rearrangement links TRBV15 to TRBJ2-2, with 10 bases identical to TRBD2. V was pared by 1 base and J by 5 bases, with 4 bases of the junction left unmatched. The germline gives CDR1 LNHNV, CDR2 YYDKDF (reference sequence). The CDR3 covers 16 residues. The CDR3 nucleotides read TGTGCCACCAGCAGAGGTTTAGCGGGGGGAACCGGGGAGCTGTTTTTT. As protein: CATSRGLAGGTGELFF.

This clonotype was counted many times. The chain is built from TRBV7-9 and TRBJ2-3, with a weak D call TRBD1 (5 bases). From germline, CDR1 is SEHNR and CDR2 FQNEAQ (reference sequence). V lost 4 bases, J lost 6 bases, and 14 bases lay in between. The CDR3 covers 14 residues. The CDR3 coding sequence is TGTGCCAGCAGCTATTCGACAGCCCTGGATACGCAGTATTTT. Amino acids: CASSYSTALDTQYF.

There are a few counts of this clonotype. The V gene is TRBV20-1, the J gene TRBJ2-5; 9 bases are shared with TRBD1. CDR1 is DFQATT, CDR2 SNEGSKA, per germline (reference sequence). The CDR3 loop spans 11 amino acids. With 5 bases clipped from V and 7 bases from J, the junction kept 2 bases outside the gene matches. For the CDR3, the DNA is TGCAGTGCTCGGGACAGGGTGACCCAGTACTTC. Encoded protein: CSARDRVTQYF.

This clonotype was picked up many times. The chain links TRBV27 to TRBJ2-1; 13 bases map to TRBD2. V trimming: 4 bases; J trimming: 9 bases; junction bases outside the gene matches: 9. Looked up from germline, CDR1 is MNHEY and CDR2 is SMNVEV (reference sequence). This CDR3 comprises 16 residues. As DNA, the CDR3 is TGTGCCAGCAGTTCCAGGACTAGCGGGAGTCCCAGTGAGCAGTTCTTC. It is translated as CASSSRTSGSPSEQFF.

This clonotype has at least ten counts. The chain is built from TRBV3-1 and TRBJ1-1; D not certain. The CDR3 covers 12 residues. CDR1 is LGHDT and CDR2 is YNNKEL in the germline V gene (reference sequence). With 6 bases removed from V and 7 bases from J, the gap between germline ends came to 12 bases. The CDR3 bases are TGTGCCAGCAGGAGTACTGGCTATGAAGCTTTCTTT. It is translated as CASRSTGYEAFF.

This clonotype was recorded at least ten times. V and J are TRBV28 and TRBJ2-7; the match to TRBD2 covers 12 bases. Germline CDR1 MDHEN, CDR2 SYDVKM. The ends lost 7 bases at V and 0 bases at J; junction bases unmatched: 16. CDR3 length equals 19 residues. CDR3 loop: CASTRRGGLAGLSSYEQYF. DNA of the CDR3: TGTGCCAGCACCCGCCGGGGCGGACTAGCGGGGTTAAGCTCCTACGAGCAGTACTTC.

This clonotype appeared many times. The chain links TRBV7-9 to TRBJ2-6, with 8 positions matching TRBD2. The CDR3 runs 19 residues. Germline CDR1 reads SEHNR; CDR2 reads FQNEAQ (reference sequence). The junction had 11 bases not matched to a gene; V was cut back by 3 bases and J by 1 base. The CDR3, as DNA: TGTGCCAGCAGCTTCGCGTTCGGGAGGGTCGAGTCTGGGGCCAACGTCCTGACTTTC. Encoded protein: CASSFAFGRVESGANVLTF.

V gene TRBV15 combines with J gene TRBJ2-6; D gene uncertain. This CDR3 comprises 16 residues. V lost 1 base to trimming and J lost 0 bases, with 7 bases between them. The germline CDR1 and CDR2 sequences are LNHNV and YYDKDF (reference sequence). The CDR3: CATSRVRASGANVLTF. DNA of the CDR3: TGTGCCACCAGCAGAGTGAGAGCCTCTGGGGCCAACGTCCTGACTTTC.

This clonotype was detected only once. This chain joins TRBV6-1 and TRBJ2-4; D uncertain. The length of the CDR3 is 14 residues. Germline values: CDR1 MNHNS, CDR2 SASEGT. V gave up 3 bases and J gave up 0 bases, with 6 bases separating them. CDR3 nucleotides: TGTGCCAGCAGTGAGATGCTAGCCAAAAACATTCAGTACTTC. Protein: CASSEMLAKNIQYF.

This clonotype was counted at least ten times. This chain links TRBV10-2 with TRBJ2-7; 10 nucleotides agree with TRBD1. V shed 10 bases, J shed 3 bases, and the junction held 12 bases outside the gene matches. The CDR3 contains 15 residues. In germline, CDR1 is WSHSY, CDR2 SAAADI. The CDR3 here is CATLLWTGGGYEQYV. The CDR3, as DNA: TGCGCCACCTTGCTTTGGACAGGGGGGGGCTACGAGCAGTACGTC.

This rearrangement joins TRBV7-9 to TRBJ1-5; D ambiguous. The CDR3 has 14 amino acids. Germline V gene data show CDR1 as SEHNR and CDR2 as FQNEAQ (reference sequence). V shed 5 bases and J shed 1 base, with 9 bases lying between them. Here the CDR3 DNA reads TGTGCCAGCAGCCACATAGAAAGCAATCAGCCCCAGCATTTT. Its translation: CASSHIESNQPQHF. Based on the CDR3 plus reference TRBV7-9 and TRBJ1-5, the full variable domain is DTGVSQNPRHKITKRGQNVTFRCDPISEHNRLYWYRQTLGQGPEFLTYFQNEAQLEKSRLLSDRFSAERPKGSFSTLEIQRTEQGDSAMYLCASSHIESNQPQHFGDGTRLSIL.

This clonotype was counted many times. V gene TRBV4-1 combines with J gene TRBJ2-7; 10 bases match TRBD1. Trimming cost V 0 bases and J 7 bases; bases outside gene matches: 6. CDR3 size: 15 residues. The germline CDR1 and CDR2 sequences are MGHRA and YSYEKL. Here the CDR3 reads CASSQDWGQGREQYF. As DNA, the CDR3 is TGCGCCAGCAGCCAAGATTGGGGACAGGGGCGAGAGCAGTACTTC.

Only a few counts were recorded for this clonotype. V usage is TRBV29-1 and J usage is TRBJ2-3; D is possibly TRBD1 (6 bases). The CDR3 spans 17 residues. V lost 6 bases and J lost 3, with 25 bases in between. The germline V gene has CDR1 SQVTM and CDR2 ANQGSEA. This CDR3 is CSVRPPRGQLLTDTQYF. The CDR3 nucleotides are TGCAGCGTCCGACCCCCCAGGGGACAACTGCTAACAGATACGCAGTATTTT.

The CDR3 here is CASSQPGTSGRADYNEQFF. DNA of the CDR3: TGTGCCAGCAGCCAACCCGGGACTAGCGGGAGGGCCGATTACAATGAGCAGTTCTTC. V gene TRBV3-1 combines with J gene TRBJ2-1, with 16 bases matching TRBD2. V lost 2 bases to trimming and J lost 4 bases; unmatched junction nucleotides: 8. Germline lookup yields CDR1 LGHDT and CDR2 YNNKEL (reference sequence). The CDR3 length is 19 residues.

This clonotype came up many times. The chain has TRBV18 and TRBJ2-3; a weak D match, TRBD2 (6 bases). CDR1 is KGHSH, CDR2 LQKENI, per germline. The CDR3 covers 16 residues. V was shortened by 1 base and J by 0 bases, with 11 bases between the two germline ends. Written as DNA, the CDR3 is TGTGCCAGCTCACCACGGAGGGCGGATAGCACAGATACGCAGTATTTT. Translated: CASSPRRADSTDTQYF.

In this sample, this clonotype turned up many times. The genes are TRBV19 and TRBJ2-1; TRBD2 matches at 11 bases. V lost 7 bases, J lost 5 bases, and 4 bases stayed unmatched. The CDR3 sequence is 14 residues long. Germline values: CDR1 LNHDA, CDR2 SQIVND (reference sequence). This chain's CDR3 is CASKLAGVDNEQFF. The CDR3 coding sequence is TGTGCCAGTAAACTAGCGGGGGTTGACAATGAGCAGTTCTTC. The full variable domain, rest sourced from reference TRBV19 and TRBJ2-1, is DGGITQSPKYLFRKEGQNVTLSCEQNLNHDAMYWYRQDPGQGLRLIYYSQIVNDFQKGDIAEGYSVSREKKESFPLTVTSAQKNPTAFYLCASKLAGVDNEQFFGPGTRLTVL.

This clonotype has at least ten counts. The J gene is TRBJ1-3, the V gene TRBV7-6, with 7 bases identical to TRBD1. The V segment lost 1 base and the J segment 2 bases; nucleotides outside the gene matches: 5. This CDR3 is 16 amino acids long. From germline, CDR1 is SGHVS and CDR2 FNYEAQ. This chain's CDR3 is CASSLGPDRAGNTIYF. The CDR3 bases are TGTGCCAGCAGCTTAGGTCCAGACAGGGCTGGAAACACCATATATTTT.

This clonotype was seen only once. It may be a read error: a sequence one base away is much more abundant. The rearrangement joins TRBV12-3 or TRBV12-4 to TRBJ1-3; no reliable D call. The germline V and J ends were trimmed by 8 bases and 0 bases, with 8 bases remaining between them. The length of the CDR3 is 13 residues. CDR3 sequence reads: CASAVISGNTIYF. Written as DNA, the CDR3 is TGTGCCAGCGCAGTGATCTCTGGAAACACCATATATTTT.

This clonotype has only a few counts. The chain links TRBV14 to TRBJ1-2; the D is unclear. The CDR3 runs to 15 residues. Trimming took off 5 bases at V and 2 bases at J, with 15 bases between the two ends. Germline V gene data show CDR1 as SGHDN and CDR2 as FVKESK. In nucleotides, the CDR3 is TGTGCCAGCAGCTATAACGGTCTACAAAACTATGGCTACACCTTC. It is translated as CASSYNGLQNYGYTF.

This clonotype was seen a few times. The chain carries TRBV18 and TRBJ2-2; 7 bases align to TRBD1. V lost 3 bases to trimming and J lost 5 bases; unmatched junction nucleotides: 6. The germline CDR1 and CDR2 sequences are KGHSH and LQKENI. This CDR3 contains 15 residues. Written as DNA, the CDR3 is TGTGCCAGCTCACCGCAACAGGGGAGAACCGGGGAGCTGTTTTTT. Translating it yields CASSPQQGRTGELFF.

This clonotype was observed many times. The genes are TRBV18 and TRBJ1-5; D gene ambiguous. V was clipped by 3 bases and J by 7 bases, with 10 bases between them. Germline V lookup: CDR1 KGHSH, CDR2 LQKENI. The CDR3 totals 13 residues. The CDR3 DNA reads TGTGCCAGCTCACCCGGATTAGAACAGCCCCAGCATTTT. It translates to CASSPGLEQPQHF.

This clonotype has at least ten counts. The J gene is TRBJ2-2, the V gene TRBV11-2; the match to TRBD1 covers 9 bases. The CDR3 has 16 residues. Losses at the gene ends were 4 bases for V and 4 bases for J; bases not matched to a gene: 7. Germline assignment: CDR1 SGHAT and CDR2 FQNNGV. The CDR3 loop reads CASSSIQGARTGELFF. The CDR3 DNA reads TGTGCCAGCAGCTCGATACAGGGGGCGCGCACCGGGGAGCTGTTTTTT.

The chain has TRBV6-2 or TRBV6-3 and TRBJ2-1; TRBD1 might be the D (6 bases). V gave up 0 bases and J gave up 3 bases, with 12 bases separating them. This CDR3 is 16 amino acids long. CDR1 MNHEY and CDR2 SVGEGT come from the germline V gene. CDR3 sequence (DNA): TGTGCCAGCAGTTACTCGGGGGCTAGATTCTACAATGAGCAGTTCTTC. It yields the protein CASSYSGARFYNEQFF.

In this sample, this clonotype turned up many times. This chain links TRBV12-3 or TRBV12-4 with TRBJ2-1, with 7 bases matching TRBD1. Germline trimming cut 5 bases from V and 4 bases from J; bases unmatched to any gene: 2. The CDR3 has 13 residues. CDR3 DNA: TGTGCCAGCAGTACAGGGGATTACAATGAGCAGTTCTTC. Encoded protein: CASSTGDYNEQFF.

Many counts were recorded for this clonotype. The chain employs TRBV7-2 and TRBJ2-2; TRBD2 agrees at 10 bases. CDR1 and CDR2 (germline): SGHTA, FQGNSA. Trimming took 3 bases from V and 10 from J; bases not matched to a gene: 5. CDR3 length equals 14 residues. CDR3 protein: CASSLGLAITELFF. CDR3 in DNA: TGTGCCAGCAGCTTGGGACTAGCGATCACGGAGCTGTTTTTT.

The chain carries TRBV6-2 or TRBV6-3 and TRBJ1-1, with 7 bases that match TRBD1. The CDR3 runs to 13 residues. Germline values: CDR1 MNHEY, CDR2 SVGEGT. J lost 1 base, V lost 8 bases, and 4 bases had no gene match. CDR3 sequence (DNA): TGTGCCAGCCAGGGGGGCGAGAACACTGAAGCTTTCTTT. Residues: CASQGGENTEAFF.